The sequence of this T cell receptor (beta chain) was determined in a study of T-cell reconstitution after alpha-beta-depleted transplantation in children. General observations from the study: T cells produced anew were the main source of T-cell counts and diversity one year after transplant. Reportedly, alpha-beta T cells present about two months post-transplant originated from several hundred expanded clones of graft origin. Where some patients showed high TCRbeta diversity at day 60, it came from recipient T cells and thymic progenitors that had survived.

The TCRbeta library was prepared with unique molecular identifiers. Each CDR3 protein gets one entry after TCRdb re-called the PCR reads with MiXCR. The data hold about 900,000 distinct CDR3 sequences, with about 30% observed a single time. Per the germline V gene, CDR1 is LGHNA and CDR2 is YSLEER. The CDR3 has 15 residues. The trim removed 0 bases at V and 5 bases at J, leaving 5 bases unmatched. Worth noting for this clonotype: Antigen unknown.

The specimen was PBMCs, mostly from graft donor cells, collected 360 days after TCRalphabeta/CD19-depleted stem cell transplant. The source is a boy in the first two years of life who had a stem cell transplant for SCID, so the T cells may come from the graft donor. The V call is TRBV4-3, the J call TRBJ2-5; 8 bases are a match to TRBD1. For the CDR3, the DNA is TGCGCCAGCAGCCAAGATCGGACAGGGTCTGAGACCCAGTACTTC. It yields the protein CASSQDRTGSETQYF.